This note documents a single TCR beta chain sequence. Its antigen is undetermined. Germline lookup yields CDR1 MDHEN and CDR2 SYDVKM. The CDR3 has 19 amino acids. V gave up 3 bases and J gave up 7 bases; unmatched junction bases: 22. The data originate from a study of STAT5B mutations in CD4+ large granular lymphocyte leukemia. Study-wide findings and caveats: The CD4+ versus CD8+ T-LGLL clonality difference may reflect limited sample size. TRBV06-family usage was enriched in top patient clones (8/27) versus controls (2/35).

The protocol was immunoSEQ multiplex PCR, while the TCRdb copy is restricted to in-frame clones and leaves out a portion. The table includes approximately 30,000 clones, roughly 81% detected once. The specimen was CD4+ T cells from blood buffy coats. The sequence came from a human donor in good health. The gene calls are TRBV28 and TRBJ2-7; 9 positions agree with TRBD2. The CDR3 here is CASSFRLLGGGRVRGEQYF. The DNA for the CDR3 is TGTGCCAGCAGTTTCCGGCTACTAGGGGGCGGGAGGGTAAGGGGTGAGCAGTACTTC. Complete variable domain (other parts from reference TRBV28 and TRBJ2-7): DVKVTQSSRYLVKRTGEKVFLECVQDMDHENMFWYRQDPGLGLRLIYFSYDVKMKEKGDIPEGYSVSREKKERFSLILESASTNQTSMYLCASSFRLLGGGRVRGEQYFGPGTRLTVT.